The T cell receptor beta chain under discussion was sequenced for a study of T cell clonotyping in hematopoietic cell transplantation. As for this clone: What it recognizes is unknown.

The germline CDR1 and CDR2 sequences are MNHEY and SVGAGI. V gave up 0 bases and J gave up 3 bases, with 6 bases separating them. The CDR3 has 13 residues. Study-wide findings and caveats: Broader posttransplant TCR repertoire diversity was predicted by graft donor and pretransplant recipient Inverse Simpson Index values. Pathologically expanded recipient clonotypes increased progressively from day 30 to day 180 as diversity fell. At the given depth, recipient repertoires were over 95% de novo clonotypes.

Recipients were bled about 28 days pretransplant and at posttransplant days 30, 100, 180. The table came from immunoSEQ multiplex PCR; TCRdb's copy has only in-frame clones and leaves some out. The table lists thousands of clones, approximately 96% of them singletons, with less than 0.6% in the top ten. V is TRBV6-5 and J is TRBJ2-7, with D unclear. This TCR came from a male patient aged 40-50 years who had an allogeneic stem cell transplant from a related donor, so the T cells may come from the graft donor. Some clones in this sample may be carry-over from other donors' samples. The input for sequencing was PBMCs, taken 30 days after allogeneic stem cell transplant. CDR3 loop: CASSYSHNYEQYF. The CDR3 bases are TGTGCCAGCAGTTACTCGCACAACTACGAGCAGTACTTC.